Shown below are 10 T cell receptor beta chains from a single sample sequenced in a study of OX40 agonist ivuxolimab in advanced cancers. The data were produced by immunoSEQ multiplex PCR, yet TCRdb's version contains in-frame clones alone and is incomplete. The sample includes approximately 66,000 clones, approximately 88% of them seen just once. The sample here was CD4+ or CD8+ T cells sorted from blood, taken in a trial of the OX40 agonist ivuxolimab. These receptors originate from an adult with an advanced solid tumor such as melanoma, head and neck, liver or kidney cancer.

The chain joins TRBV6-1 to TRBJ1-2, with D possibly being TRBD1 (6 bases). Germline V CDR1 and CDR2: MNHNS, SASEGT. V shed 8 bases and J shed 4 bases, with 20 bases lying between them. The CDR3 contains 15 residues. The CDR3 sequence is CASFPLGAGAYGYTF. DNA of the CDR3: TGTGCCAGCTTCCCCCTAGGGGCAGGGGCCTATGGCTACACCTTC.

The chain has TRBV10-1 and TRBJ2-3; D remains unclear. This CDR3 has 12 residues. In germline, CDR1 is WNHNN, CDR2 SYGVQD (reference sequence). V lost 2 bases, J lost 9 bases, and 9 bases lay in between. CDR3 nucleotide sequence: TGCGCCAGCAGTGAGGGGGTAAGAACGCAGTATTTT. This gives the protein CASSEGVRTQYF.

The sample holds one count of this clone. V usage is TRBV5-1 and J usage is TRBJ2-1; D not resolved. CDR3 length equals 12 residues. V lost 3 bases to trimming and J lost 7 bases, with 8 bases between them. Germline CDR1 and CDR2: SGHRS and YFSETQ. This CDR3 reads CASSSLGNEQFF. The CDR3 bases are TGCGCCAGCAGCTCCCTAGGGAATGAGCAGTTCTTC.

The genes are TRBV18 and TRBJ2-1; a weak D match, TRBD1 (6 bases). Germline CDR1 KGHSH, CDR2 LQKENI. The CDR3 covers 15 residues. Trimming removed 3 bases from V and 2 bases from J, with 11 bases in between. The CDR3 DNA reads as TGTGCCAGCTCACCTAGACAGGTGGCCTACAATGAGCAGTTCTTC. Translating it yields CASSPRQVAYNEQFF. The full variable domain, completed using reference TRBV18 and TRBJ2-1, is NAGVMQNPRHLVRRRGQEARLRCSPMKGHSHVYWYRQLPEEGLKFMVYLQKENIIDESGMPKERFSAEFPKEGPSILRIQQVVRGDSAAYFCASSPRQVAYNEQFFGPGTRLTVL.

The count of this clone is one. The V call is TRBV5-5, the J call TRBJ2-1; 7 bases align to TRBD2. With V trimmed by 4 bases and J by 4 bases, 17 bases remained unmatched. This CDR3 comprises 18 residues. CDR1 SGHKS and CDR2 YYEKEE come from the germline V gene (reference sequence). The CDR3 region has the DNA TGTGCCAGCAGCCTAAGCCCCATCGTGGCGGGGGAATACAATGAGCAGTTCTTC. This codes for CASSLSPIVAGEYNEQFF.

The V call is TRBV7-2, the J call TRBJ2-2, with 7 bases that match TRBD2. V was clipped by 5 bases and J by 5 bases; unmatched bases: 11. The CDR3 is 16 amino acids. Germline V CDR1 and CDR2: SGHTA, FQGNSA. The CDR3: CASSPRISGETGELFF. The DNA for the CDR3 is TGTGCCAGCAGCCCCCGGATAAGCGGGGAAACCGGGGAGCTGTTTTTT.

The V gene is TRBV20-1, the J gene TRBJ1-1; D uncertain. The CDR3 is made up of 8 amino acids. Per germline, CDR1 DFQATT and CDR2 SNEGSKA (reference sequence). Trimming stripped 8 bases from V and 7 bases from J, with 5 bases between. CDR3 loop: CSPVEAFF. In DNA form, the CDR3 reads TGCAGTCCCGTTGAAGCTTTCTTT.

The chain joins TRBV7-8 to TRBJ1-2; 9 nucleotides align to TRBD1. V shed 5 bases and J 3 bases; nucleotides not matched to a gene: 4. This CDR3 contains 14 residues. Germline CDR1 and CDR2: SGHVS and FQNEAQ. Written as DNA, the CDR3 is TGTGCCAGCAGCCTCGGGACAGGGCACTATGGCTACACCTTC. It yields the protein CASSLGTGHYGYTF.

CDR3 DNA: TGCGCCACCGGGACAGACTACAATGAGCAGTTCTTC. It translates to CATGTDYNEQFF. This chain links TRBV10-2 with TRBJ2-1, with TRBD1 matching 7 bases. The trim removed 10 bases at V and 3 bases at J, leaving 3 bases unmatched. CDR3 size: 12 residues. Looked up from germline, CDR1 is WSHSY and CDR2 is SAAADI.

V is TRBV7-9 and J is TRBJ1-5, with D perhaps matching TRBD1 (5 bases). The CDR3 totals 14 residues. Germline lookup yields CDR1 SEHNR and CDR2 FQNEAQ (reference sequence). Trimming took off 5 bases at V and 2 bases at J, with 10 bases between the two ends. CDR3 nucleotide sequence: TGTGCCAGCAGCGAGGGGTACGGCAATCAGCCCCAGCATTTT. Protein: CASSEGYGNQPQHF.